The 20 T cell receptor beta chains below all came from one sample that was sequenced in a study of cytomegalovirus exposure and HLA in healthy donors. Data came from immunoSEQ multiplex PCR; TCRdb stores just in-frame clones and leaves some out. This table holds around 150,000 clones, about 89% found once. The sample taken for sequencing was PBMCs. The receptors were gathered from a woman aged 18 to 35 in good health and CMV-seropositive.

The table lists this clone with a few counts. This rearrangement joins TRBV10-3 to TRBJ1-1; D is unresolved. V shed 0 bases and J shed 10 bases, with 15 bases lying between them. From germline, CDR1 is ENHRY and CDR2 SYGVKD. This CDR3 is built from 14 residues. Here the CDR3 DNA reads TGTGCCATCAGTGAGTCGACGGGGATCGTAGGAGCTTTCTTT. Encoded protein: CAISESTGIVGAFF.

The CDR3 loop is CASSATGVNTEAFF. The CDR3 nucleotides read TGTGCCAGCAGTGCGACAGGGGTGAACACTGAAGCTTTCTTT. The rearrangement joins TRBV11-2 to TRBJ1-1, with 8 bases lining up with TRBD1. V shed 6 bases and J 0 bases; nucleotides not matched to a gene: 3. Germline assignment: CDR1 SGHAT and CDR2 FQNNGV. This CDR3 is 14 amino acids long.

The V and J genes are TRBV21-1 and TRBJ2-7; TRBD2, the D gene given by the table, was not confirmed from the DNA. TRBV21-1 counts as a pseudogene. The CDR3 is 14 amino acids. The CDR3 loop is CASSKGSGVYEQYF. CDR3 bases: TGTGCCAGCAGCAAGGGATCGGGGGTCTACGAGCAGTACTTC.

This chain joins TRBV5-1 and TRBJ2-7; TRBD1 aligns across 8 bases. The CDR3 runs to 14 residues. V shed 1 base and J 5 bases; nucleotides not matched to a gene: 5. Germline V gene data show CDR1 as SGHRS and CDR2 as YFSETQ. Written as DNA, the CDR3 is TGCGCCAGCAGCTTGACAGGGGGAGGTCACGAGCAGTACTTC. Its protein product is CASSLTGGGHEQYF.

CDR3 bases: TGTGCCAGAAGCGTAGTTGCCCAGGGCCGGTACAATGAGCAGTTCTTC. Translation: CARSVVAQGRYNEQFF. This chain uses TRBV7-5 with TRBJ2-1; whether TRBD1, the table's D call, matches the DNA was not checked. TRBV7-5 is tagged as a pseudogene. This CDR3 has 16 residues.

This clone has a single count. This sequence joins TRBV30 and TRBJ2-7; the D is unclear. The CDR3 is 14 amino acids. Trimming took 7 bases from V and 2 from J, leaving 18 bases between them. CDR1 GTSNPN and CDR2 SVGIG come from the germline V gene (reference sequence). CDR3 region: CASSDPSGPYEQYF. The DNA for the CDR3 is TGTGCCTCGTCTGACCCATCAGGCCCCTACGAGCAGTACTTC. The full variable domain, in which reference TRBV30 and TRBJ2-7 provide the parts outside the CDR3, is SQTIHQWPATLVQPVGSPLSLECTVEGTSNPNLYWYRQAAGRGLQLLFYSVGIGQISSEVPQNLSASRPQDRQFILSSKKLLLSDSGFYLCASSDPSGPYEQYFGPGTRLTVT.

The rearrangement joins TRBV6-1 to TRBJ2-7; 12 bases agree with TRBD1. This CDR3 comprises 15 residues. Germline V gene sequence: CDR1 MNHNS, CDR2 SASEGT. The trim removed 6 bases at V and 5 bases at J, leaving 8 bases unmatched. The CDR3 sequence: CASRMGDRGPDEQYF. In nucleotides, the CDR3 is TGTGCCAGCAGGATGGGGGACAGGGGGCCGGACGAGCAGTACTTC.

This clone was seen more than once but under ten times. V is TRBV19 and J is TRBJ2-7; TRBD1 agrees at 8 bases. Germline-derived CDR1 and CDR2 are LNHDA and SQIVND (reference sequence). CDR3 length: 14 residues. V was pared by 3 bases and J by 6 bases, with 7 bases of the junction left unmatched. The chain's CDR3 is CASSMGQVPGEQYF. The CDR3 region has the DNA TGTGCCAGTAGTATGGGACAGGTGCCTGGCGAGCAGTACTTC.

The chain joins TRBV28 to TRBJ2-1; the match to TRBD2 covers 10 bases. CDR1 is MDHEN, CDR2 SYDVKM, per germline. Germline trimming cut 6 bases from V and 7 bases from J; bases unmatched to any gene: 6. This CDR3 is 14 amino acids long. The DNA of the CDR3 is TGTGCCAGCAGCCCTAGCGGGAGATCGAATGAGCAGTTCTTC. Translation gives CASSPSGRSNEQFF.

The rearrangement joins TRBV11-2 to TRBJ2-6; the match to TRBD1 covers 7 bases. The CDR3 length is 15 residues. The V gene's germline CDR1 is SGHAT and CDR2 FQNNGV. Trimming removed 5 bases from V and 2 bases from J; junction bases left unmatched: 3. In DNA form, the CDR3 reads TGTGCCAGCAGCCAGGGACAGCCTGGGGCCAACGTCCTGACTTTC. Residues: CASSQGQPGANVLTF.

CDR3 in DNA: TGTGCCAGCAGTGAAGCTGGGGCGGGGCATCAGCCCCAGCATTTT. Translation: CASSEAGAGHQPQHF. J is TRBJ1-5 and V is TRBV2; D perhaps matches TRBD1 (5 bases). The V gene lost 0 bases and the J gene lost 5 bases, with 11 bases spanning the gap. Germline CDR1 SNHLY, CDR2 FYNNEI. This CDR3 contains 15 residues.

In the case of this clone: Other DNA sequences in this sample translate to the same CDR3. The chain couples TRBV5-1 to TRBJ1-1, with 8 bases matching TRBD1. CDR3 size: 11 residues. The germline V gene encodes CDR1 SGHRS and CDR2 YFSETQ. The J segment lost 11 bases and the V segment lost 3 bases, leaving 3 bases of the junction unmatched. The CDR3 sequence is CASSSTGEAFF. The CDR3 nucleotides read TGCGCCAGCAGCTCGACAGGGGAGGCTTTCTTT.

The chain recombines TRBV4-2 with TRBJ2-7; weak D call: TRBD2 (5 bases). V lost 4 bases and J lost 2, with 18 bases in between. This CDR3 spans 16 amino acids. CDR1 is LGHNA and CDR2 is YNFKEQ in the germline V gene. Here the CDR3 reads CASSPERYSETYEQYF. CDR3 coding DNA: TGTGCCAGCAGCCCCGAGCGGTACTCCGAAACCTACGAGCAGTACTTC.

The rearrangement joins TRBV6-5 to TRBJ2-7; D is undetermined. Trimming took off 4 bases at V and 3 bases at J, with 13 bases between the two ends. Germline loops: CDR1 MNHEY, CDR2 SVGAGI. The CDR3 has 14 residues. CDR3 in amino acids: CASSLSRQFYEQYF. CDR3 DNA: TGTGCCAGCAGTTTAAGCAGGCAGTTCTACGAGCAGTACTTC.

This rearrangement joins TRBV5-6 to TRBJ2-5; 7 positions match TRBD2. V lost 4 bases to trimming and J lost 4 bases; unmatched junction nucleotides: 13. Germline values: CDR1 SGHDT, CDR2 YYEEEE. The CDR3 length is 16 residues. The chain's CDR3 is CASSPPYRGGAETQYF. The CDR3 nucleotides are TGTGCCAGCAGCCCCCCCTATCGGGGAGGGGCAGAGACCCAGTACTTC.

The rearrangement joins TRBV10-1 to TRBJ2-3; perhaps TRBD1 as D (8 bases). Germline lookup yields CDR1 WNHNN and CDR2 SYGVQD (reference sequence). The CDR3 runs 15 residues. The germline V and J ends were trimmed by 3 bases and 5 bases, with 15 bases remaining between them. The CDR3 sequence: CASSEGTGGGDTQYF. The CDR3 DNA sequence: TGCGCCAGCAGTGAAGGGACAGGCGGGGGAGATACGCAGTATTTT.

This CDR3 reads CASSRRTSGRRMETQYF. The CDR3 nucleotides are TGTGCCAGCAGCCGGAGGACTAGCGGGAGAAGAATGGAGACCCAGTACTTC. This sequence joins TRBV7-9 and TRBJ2-5; 13 bases are a match to TRBD2. The junction had 11 bases not matched to a gene; V was cut back by 5 bases and J by 5 bases. Per the germline V gene, CDR1 is SEHNR and CDR2 is FQNEAQ (reference sequence). The CDR3 is 17 residues long. Variable domain in full (rest from reference TRBV7-9 and TRBJ2-5): DTGVSQNPRHKITKRGQNVTFRCDPISEHNRLYWYRQTLGQGPEFLTYFQNEAQLEKSRLLSDRFSAERPKGSFSTLEIQRTEQGDSAMYLCASSRRTSGRRMETQYFGPGTRLLVL.

This rearrangement joins TRBV7-8 to TRBJ1-5; D unresolved. V was cut by 1 base and J by 7 bases, with 8 bases left in between. The CDR3 extends over 13 amino acids. Germline assignment: CDR1 SGHVS and CDR2 FQNEAQ. The CDR3 bases are TGTGCCAGCAGCTTAGGTGGGAGGCAGCCCCAGCATTTT. This gives the protein CASSLGGRQPQHF.

This chain joins TRBV6-5 and TRBJ2-1; TRBD2 agrees at 7 bases. Germline values: CDR1 MNHEY, CDR2 SVGAGI. V shed 3 bases and J 8 bases; nucleotides not matched to a gene: 7. The CDR3 consists of 14 residues. The CDR3 reads CASSYGRGYDEQFF. The CDR3 DNA reads as TGTGCCAGCAGTTATGGGCGGGGGTACGATGAGCAGTTCTTC.

The chain links TRBV5-1 to TRBJ2-1, with 7 bases aligning to TRBD2. The V and J ends lost 2 bases and 3 bases, in that order; junction bases with no gene match: 8. Germline CDR1 and CDR2: SGHRS and YFSETQ. This CDR3 comprises 16 residues. CDR3 region: CASSFRRTSSYNEQFF. CDR3 nucleotides: TGCGCCAGCAGCTTCCGTCGGACTAGTAGCTACAATGAGCAGTTCTTC.